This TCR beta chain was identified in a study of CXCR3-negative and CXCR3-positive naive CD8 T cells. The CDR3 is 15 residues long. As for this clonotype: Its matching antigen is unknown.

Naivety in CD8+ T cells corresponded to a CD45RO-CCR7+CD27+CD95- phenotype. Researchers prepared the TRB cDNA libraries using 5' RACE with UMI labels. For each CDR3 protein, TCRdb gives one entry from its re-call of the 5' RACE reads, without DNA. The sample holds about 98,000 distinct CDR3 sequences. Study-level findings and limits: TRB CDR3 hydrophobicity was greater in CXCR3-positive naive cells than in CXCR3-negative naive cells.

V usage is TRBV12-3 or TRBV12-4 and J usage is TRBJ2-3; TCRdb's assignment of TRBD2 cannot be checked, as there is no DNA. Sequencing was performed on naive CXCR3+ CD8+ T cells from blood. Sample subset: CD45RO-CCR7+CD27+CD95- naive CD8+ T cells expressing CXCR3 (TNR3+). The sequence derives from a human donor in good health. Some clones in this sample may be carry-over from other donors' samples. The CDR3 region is CASSLGFKEAGTQYF.